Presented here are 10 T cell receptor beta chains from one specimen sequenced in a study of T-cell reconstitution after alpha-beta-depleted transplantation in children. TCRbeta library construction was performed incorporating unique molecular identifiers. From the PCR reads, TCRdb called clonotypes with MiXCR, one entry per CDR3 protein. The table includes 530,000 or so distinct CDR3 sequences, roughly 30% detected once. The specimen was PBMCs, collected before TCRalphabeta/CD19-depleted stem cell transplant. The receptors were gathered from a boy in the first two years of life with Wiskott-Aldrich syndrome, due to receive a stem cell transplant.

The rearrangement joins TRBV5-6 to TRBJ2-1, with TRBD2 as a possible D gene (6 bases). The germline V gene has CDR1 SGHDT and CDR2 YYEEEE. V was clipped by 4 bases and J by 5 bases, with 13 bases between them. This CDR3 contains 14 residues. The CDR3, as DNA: TGTGCCAGCAGCCCCCCGGGACTCCACAATGAGCAGTTCTTC. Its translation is CASSPPGLHNEQFF.

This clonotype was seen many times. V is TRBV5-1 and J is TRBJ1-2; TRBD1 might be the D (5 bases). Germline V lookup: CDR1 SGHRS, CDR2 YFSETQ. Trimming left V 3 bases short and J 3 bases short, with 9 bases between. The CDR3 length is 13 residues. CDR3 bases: TGCGCCAGCAGCTCCGGGACCTACTATGGCTACACCTTC. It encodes CASSSGTYYGYTF.

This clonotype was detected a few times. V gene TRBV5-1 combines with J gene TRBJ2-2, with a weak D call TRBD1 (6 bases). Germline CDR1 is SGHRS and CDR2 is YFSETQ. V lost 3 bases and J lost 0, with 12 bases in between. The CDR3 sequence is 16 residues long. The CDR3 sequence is CASSSRTVANTGELFF. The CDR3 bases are TGCGCCAGCAGCTCCCGGACAGTCGCGAACACCGGGGAGCTGTTTTTT. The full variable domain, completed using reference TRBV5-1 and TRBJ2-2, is KAGVTQTPRYLIKTRGQQVTLSCSPISGHRSVSWYQQTPGQGLQFLFEYFSETQRNKGNFPGRFSGRQFSNSRSEMNVSTLELGDSALYLCASSSRTVANTGELFFGEGSRLTVL.

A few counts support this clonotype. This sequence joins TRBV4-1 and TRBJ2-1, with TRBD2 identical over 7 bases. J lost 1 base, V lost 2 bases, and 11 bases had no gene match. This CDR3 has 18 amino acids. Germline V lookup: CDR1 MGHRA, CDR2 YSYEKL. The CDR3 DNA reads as TGCGCCAGCAGCCAACTTATAGGGCTAGCGGTGTCCTACAATGAGCAGTTCTTC. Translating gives CASSQLIGLAVSYNEQFF.

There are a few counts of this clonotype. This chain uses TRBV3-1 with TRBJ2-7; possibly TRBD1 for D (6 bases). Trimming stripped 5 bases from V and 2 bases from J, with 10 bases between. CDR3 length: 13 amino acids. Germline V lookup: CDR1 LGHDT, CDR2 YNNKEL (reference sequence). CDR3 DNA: TGTGCCAGCAGCGAAGGGGGTCCCTACGAGCAGTACTTC. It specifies CASSEGGPYEQYF.

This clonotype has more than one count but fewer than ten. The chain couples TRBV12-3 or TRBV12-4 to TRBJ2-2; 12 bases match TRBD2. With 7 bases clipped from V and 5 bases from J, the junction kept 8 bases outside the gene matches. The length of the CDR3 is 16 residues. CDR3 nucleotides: TGTGCCAGCACCCGACTAGCGGGAGAGGGGACCGGGGAGCTGTTTTTT. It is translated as CASTRLAGEGTGELFF.

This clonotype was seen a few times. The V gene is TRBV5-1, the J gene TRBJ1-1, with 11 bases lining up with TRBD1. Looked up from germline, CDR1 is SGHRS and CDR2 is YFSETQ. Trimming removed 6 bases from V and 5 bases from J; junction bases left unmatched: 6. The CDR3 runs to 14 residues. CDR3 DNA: TGCGCCAGCAAACGGGGACAGGGGGTTACTGAAGCTTTCTTT. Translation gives CASKRGQGVTEAFF.

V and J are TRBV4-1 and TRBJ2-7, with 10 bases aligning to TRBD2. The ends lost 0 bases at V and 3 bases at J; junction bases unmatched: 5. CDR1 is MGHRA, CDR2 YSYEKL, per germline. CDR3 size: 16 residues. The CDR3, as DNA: TGCGCCAGCAGCCAAGATGTGGGACTAGCGATCTACGAGCAGTACTTC. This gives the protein CASSQDVGLAIYEQYF.

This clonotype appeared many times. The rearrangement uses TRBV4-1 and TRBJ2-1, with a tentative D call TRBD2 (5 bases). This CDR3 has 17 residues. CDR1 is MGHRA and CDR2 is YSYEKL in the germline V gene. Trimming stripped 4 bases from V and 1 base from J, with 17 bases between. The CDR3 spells CASSLLEFGISYNEQFF. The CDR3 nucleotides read TGCGCCAGCAGCCTACTAGAATTCGGAATATCCTACAATGAGCAGTTCTTC.

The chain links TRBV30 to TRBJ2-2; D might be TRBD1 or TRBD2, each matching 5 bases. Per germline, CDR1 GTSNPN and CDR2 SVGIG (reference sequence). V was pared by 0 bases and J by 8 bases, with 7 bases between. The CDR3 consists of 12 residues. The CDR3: CAWSVGAGELFF. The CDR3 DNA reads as TGTGCCTGGAGTGTCGGGGCTGGGGAGCTGTTTTTT.